This T cell receptor (beta chain) emerged from a study of cytomegalovirus exposure and HLA in healthy donors. Study information: An earlier analysis identified more than 95 million unique TCR beta sequences in 170 million or so T cells. Overall study results and limits: Later analysis identified several of the most significant clusters that appeared linked to common viral pathogens.

Comments on this clone: What it recognizes is unknown.

The J segment lost 5 bases and the V segment lost 9 bases, leaving 11 bases of the junction unmatched. CDR3 length: 14 residues. CDR1 is MDHEN, CDR2 SYDVKM, per germline. The PCR employed 60 Vbeta primers together with 13 Jbeta primers. The method was immunoSEQ multiplex PCR; TCRdb's version includes in-frame clones alone and lacks a portion of them. The sample contains some 140,000 clones, about 74% of which appear only once. Sequencing input: PBMCs. The receptor's source is a middle-aged man in good health and CMV-seronegative. The chain carries TRBV28 and TRBJ2-5; TRBD1 aligns across 8 bases. The CDR3 nucleotides are TGTGCCAGTGCTTCCGGGACAGGTCTCGAGACCCAGTACTTC. The encoded protein is CASASGTGLETQYF.